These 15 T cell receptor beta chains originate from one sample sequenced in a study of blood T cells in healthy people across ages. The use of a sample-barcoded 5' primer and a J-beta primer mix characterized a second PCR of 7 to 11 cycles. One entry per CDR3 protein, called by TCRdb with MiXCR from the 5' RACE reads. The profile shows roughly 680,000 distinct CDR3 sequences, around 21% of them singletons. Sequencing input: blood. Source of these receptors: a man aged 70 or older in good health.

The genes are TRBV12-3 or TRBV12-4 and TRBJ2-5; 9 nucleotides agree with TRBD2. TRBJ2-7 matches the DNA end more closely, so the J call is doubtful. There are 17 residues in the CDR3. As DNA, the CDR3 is TGTGCCAGCGCGGGCCTAGCGGGATCTTTAACCGCCTACGAGCAGTACTTC. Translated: CASAGLAGSLTAYEQYF.

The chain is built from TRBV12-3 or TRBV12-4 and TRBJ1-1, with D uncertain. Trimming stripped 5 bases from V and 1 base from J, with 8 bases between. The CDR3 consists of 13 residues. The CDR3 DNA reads TGTGCCAGCAGTGAGGTCCCGAACACTGAAGCTTTCTTT. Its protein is CASSEVPNTEAFF.

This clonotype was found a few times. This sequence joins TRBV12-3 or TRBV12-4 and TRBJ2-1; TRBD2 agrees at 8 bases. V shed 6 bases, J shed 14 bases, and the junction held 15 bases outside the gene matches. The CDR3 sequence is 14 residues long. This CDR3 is CASSRTGTSFFEFF. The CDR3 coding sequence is TGTGCCAGCAGCCGGACCGGGACTAGTTTTTTTGAGTTCTTC.

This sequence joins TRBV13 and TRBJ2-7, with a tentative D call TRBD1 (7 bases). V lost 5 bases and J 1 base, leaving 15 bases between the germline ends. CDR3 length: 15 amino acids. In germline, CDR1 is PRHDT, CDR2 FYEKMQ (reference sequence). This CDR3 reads CASSPAPGGSYEQYF. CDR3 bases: TGTGCCAGCAGCCCCGCTCCAGGGGGGTCCTACGAGCAGTACTTC.

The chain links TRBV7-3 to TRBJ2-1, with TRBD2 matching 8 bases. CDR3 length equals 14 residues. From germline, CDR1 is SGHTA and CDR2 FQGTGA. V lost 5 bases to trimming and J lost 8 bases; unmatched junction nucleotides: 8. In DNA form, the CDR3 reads TGTGCCAGCAGCCCGGGACTAGGGGGGCATGAGCAGTTCTTC. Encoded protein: CASSPGLGGHEQFF.

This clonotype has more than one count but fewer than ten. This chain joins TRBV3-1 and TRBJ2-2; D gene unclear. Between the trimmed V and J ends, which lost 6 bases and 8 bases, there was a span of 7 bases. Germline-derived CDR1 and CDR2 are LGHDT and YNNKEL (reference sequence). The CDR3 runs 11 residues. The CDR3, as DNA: TGTGCCAGCAGGAGTGAGGGGGAGCTGTTTTTT. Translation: CASRSEGELFF.

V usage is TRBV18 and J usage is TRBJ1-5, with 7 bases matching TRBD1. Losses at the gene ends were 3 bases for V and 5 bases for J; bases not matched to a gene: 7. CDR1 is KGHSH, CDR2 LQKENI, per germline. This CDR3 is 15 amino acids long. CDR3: CASSPYHDRDQPQHF. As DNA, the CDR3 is TGTGCCAGCTCACCTTATCATGACAGGGATCAGCCCCAGCATTTT. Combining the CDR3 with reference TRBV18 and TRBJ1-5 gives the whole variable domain NAGVMQNPRHLVRRRGQEARLRCSPMKGHSHVYWYRQLPEEGLKFMVYLQKENIIDESGMPKERFSAEFPKEGPSILRIQQVVRGDSAAYFCASSPYHDRDQPQHFGDGTRLSIL.

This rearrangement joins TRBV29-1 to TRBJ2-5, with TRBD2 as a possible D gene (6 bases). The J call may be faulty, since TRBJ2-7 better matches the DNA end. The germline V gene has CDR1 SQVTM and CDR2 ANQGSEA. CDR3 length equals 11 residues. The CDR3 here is CSGGSAYEQYF. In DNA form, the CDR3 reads TGCAGTGGGGGGTCTGCCTACGAGCAGTACTTC.

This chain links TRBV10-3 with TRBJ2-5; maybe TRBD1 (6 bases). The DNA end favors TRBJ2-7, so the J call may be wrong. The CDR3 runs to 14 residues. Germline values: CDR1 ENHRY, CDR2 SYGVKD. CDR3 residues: CAISVAGVSYEQYF. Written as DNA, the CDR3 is TGTGCCATCAGTGTTGCAGGGGTGTCCTACGAGCAGTACTTC.

The CDR3 DNA sequence: TGTGCCAGCTCACCGCCCGGACGGCCGTGGACCCAGTACTTC. This encodes CASSPPGRPWTQYF. The chain joins TRBV18 to TRBJ2-5; D uncertain. With 3 bases removed from V and 7 bases from J, the gap between germline ends came to 15 bases. CDR3 length: 14 residues. Germline V lookup: CDR1 KGHSH, CDR2 LQKENI.

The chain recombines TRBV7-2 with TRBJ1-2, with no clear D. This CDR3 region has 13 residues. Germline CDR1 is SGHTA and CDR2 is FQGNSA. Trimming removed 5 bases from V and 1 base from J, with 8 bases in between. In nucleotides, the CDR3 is TGTGCCAGCAGCCGCGAGGGTAACTATGGCTACACCTTC. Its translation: CASSREGNYGYTF.

CDR3 in DNA: TGTGCCAGCAGCCCGGGACTAGCGGGAGGGCCTAGTTTAGACACGCAGTATTTT. The encoded protein is CASSPGLAGGPSLDTQYF. The rearrangement links TRBV7-3 to TRBJ2-3; 16 positions agree with TRBD2. Trimming cost V 5 bases and J 9 bases; bases outside gene matches: 14. Germline CDR1 reads SGHTA; CDR2 reads FQGTGA. The CDR3 is 18 residues long. Full variable domain (rest looked up from reference TRBV7-3 and TRBJ2-3): GAGVSQTPSNKVTEKGKYVELRCDPISGHTALYWYRQSLGQGPEFLIYFQGTGAADDSGLPNDRFFAVRPEGSVSTLKIQRTERGDSAVYLCASSPGLAGGPSLDTQYFGPGTRLTVL.

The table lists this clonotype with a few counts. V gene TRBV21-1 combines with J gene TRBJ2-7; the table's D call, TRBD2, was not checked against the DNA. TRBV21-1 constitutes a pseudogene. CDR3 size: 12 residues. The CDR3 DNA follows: TGTGCCTGGACTAGCGACGACTACGAGCAGTACTTC. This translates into CAWTSDDYEQYF.

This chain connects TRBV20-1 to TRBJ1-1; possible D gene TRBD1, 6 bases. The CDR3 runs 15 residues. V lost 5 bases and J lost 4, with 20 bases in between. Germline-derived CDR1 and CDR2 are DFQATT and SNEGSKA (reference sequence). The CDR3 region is CSAPGLTGKGTEAFF. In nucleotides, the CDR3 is TGCAGTGCTCCCGGACTTACAGGGAAGGGCACTGAAGCTTTCTTT.

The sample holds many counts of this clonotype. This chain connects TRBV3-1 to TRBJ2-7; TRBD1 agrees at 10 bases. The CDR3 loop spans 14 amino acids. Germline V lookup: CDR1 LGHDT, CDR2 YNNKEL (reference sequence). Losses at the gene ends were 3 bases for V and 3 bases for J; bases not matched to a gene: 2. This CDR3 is CASSHRDRGYEQYF. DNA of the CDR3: TGTGCCAGCAGCCACCGGGACAGGGGCTACGAGCAGTACTTC.